This is a list of T cell receptor beta chains from one sample in a study of cytomegalovirus exposure and HLA in healthy donors. The assay was immunoSEQ multiplex PCR, and TCRdb's table has in-frame clones only and misses some. This sample has about 150,000 clones; approximately 77% occur once, and the top ten carry 1.3%. Input material: PBMCs. These receptor sequences come from a woman aged 40 to 49 in good health and CMV-seronegative. Both conserved end residues are part of each CDR3.

CDR3 length | J gene | V gene | CDR3 protein
17 | TRBJ1-1 | TRBV28 | CASSVKRRGNMNTEAFF
16 | TRBJ2-1 | TRBV7-6 | CASSPREDRVGDEQFF
13 | TRBJ2-5 | TRBV29-1 | CSVGLGGPETQYF
13 | TRBJ1-2 | TRBV6-5 | CASRGAENYGYTF
12 | TRBJ2-7 | TRBV6-5 | CASRGQLDEQYF
12 | TRBJ1-1 | TRBV5-6 | CASSRLNTEAFF
14 | TRBJ1-1 | TRBV19 | CASATGAEGTEAFF
14 | TRBJ1-4 | TRBV7-9 | CASSLRSRGEKLFF
15 | TRBJ2-6 | TRBV7-2 | CASSERASGANVLTF
12 | TRBJ1-1 | TRBV5-6 | CASSFTGAEAFF
12 | TRBJ2-5 | TRBV29-1 | CSVDRGQETQYF
15 | TRBJ2-1 | TRBV27 | CASSVAKGVYNEQFF
16 | TRBJ1-2 | TRBV11-2 | CASSLVAGAIDYGYTF
17 | TRBJ2-2 | TRBV7-3 | CASSHRGRTGNTGELFF
15 | TRBJ2-5 | TRBV6-1 | CASSEGELESETQYF
15 | TRBJ2-3 | TRBV2 | CASDGQGGSTDTQYF
17 | TRBJ2-3 | TRBV5-1 | CASSYPGLAGGVDTQYF
16 | TRBJ2-1 | TRBV7-9 | CASSLTLAGKGAEQFF
9 | TRBJ1-2 | TRBV25-1 | CAHLDGYTF
17 | TRBJ2-3 | TRBV7-9 | CASSSSLRGGGTDTQYF
13 | TRBJ1-6 | TRBV4-3 | CASSQDTSSPLHF
13 | TRBJ1-1 | TRBV5-1 | CASSRGQNCEAFF
15 | TRBJ1-5 | TRBV9 | CASSVGDTGGQPQHF
15 | TRBJ1-2 | TRBV5-4 | CATHLGGTGDRGYTF
15 | TRBJ2-5 | TRBV19 | CASTGDVGGWETQYF
13 | TRBJ1-2 | TRBV14 | CASSQEQTGPSTF
14 | TRBJ1-2 | TRBV9 | CASSVGPSNYGYTF
15 | TRBJ2-7 | TRBV28 | CASSLGTGTGNEQYF
15 | TRBJ2-7 | TRBV5-1 | CASSLGAGTLSEQYF
14 | TRBJ2-7 | TRBV19 | CASSPPPGQREQYF
13 | TRBJ2-7 | TRBV19 | CATSGGARYEQYF
14 | - | TRBV6-6 | CASSLPADSYEQYF
20 | TRBJ1-3 | TRBV5-1 | CASSLTGGSISWLSGNTIYF
14 | TRBJ1-2 | TRBV10-3 | CAMGGTGGGYGYTF
15 | TRBJ1-2 | TRBV19 | CASSAGLQWAYGYTF
13 | TRBJ2-7 | TRBV2 | CASYGTKSYEQYF
20 | TRBJ2-1 | TRBV5-8 | CASSLGSGLAGGRSYNEQFF
16 | TRBJ1-2 | TRBV6-5 | CASSWTPGVTTYGYTF
17 | TRBJ2-1 | TRBV7-6 | CASSQYYRGRLGGEQFF
15 | TRBJ2-1 | TRBV14 | CASSQETGGWYEQFF
14 | TRBJ2-7 | TRBV7-2 | CASSFSRGAQEQYF
14 | TRBJ1-5 | TRBV18 | CASSPGGHYQPQHF
15 | TRBJ2-3 | TRBV6-4 | CASSESSGGADTQYF
14 | TRBJ2-2 | TRBV25-1 | CASSQAGRTGELFF
14 | TRBJ2-7 | TRBV2 | CASSVGTRVYEQYF
17 | TRBJ1-2 | TRBV5-1 | CASSLTTGPSGLYGYTF
16 | TRBJ1-4 | TRBV6-5 | CASSYSPGLQNEKLFF
16 | TRBJ1-2 | TRBV6-6 | CASSYQGGAKDYGYTF
14 | TRBJ1-5 | TRBV5-1 | CASSRQGGNQPQHF
13 | TRBJ1-1 | TRBV7-9 | CASSFSDRDEAFF
13 | TRBJ2-5 | TRBV19 | CASSMAIGGTQYF
12 | TRBJ2-7 | TRBV6-6 | CASSRESYEQYF
13 | TRBJ2-5 | TRBV29-1 | CSVDRTGQETQYF
13 | TRBJ1-2 | TRBV5-1 | CASSFDLNYGYTF
16 | TRBJ2-2 | TRBV7-2 | CASSSTLAGVTGELFF
13 | TRBJ1-2 | TRBV19 | CASSIDSSYGYTF
15 | TRBJ1-1 | TRBV9 | CASSAASVMNTEAFF
16 | TRBJ2-7 | TRBV14 | CASSQVTGGESYEQYF
17 | TRBJ2-3 | TRBV4-1 | CASSQVADRALPGTQYF